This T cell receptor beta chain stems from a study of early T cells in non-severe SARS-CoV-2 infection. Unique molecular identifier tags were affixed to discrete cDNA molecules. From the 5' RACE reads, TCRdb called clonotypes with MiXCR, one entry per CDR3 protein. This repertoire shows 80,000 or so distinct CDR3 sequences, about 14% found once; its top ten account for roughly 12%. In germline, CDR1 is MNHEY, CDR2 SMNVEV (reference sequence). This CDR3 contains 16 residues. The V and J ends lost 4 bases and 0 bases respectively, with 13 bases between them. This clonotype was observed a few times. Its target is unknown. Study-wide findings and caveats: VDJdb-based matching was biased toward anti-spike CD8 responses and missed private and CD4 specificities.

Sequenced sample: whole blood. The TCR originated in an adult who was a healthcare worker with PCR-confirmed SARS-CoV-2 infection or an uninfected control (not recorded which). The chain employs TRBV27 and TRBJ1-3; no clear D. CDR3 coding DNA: TGTGCCAGCAGTTACTCAGGCTTTAGCTCTGGAAACACCATATATTTT. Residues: CASSYSGFSSGNTIYF.